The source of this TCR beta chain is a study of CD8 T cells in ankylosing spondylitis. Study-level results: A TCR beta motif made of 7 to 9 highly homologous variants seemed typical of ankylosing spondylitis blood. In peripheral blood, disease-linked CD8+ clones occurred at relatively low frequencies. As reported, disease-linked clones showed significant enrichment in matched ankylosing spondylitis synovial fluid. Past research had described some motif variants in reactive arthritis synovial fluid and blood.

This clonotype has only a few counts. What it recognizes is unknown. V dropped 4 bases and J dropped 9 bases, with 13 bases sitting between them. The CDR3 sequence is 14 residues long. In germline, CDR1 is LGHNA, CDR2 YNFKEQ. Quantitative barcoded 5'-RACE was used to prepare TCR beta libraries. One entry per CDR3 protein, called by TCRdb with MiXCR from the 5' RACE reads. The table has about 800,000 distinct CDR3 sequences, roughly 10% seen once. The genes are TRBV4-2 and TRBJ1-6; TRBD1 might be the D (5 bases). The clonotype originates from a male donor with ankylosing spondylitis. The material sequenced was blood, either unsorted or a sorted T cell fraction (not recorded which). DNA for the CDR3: TGTGCCAGCAGCCCCATGGGGCTGTCTTCACCCCTCCACTTT. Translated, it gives CASSPMGLSSPLHF.